Sequencing of this T cell receptor (beta chain) was carried out in a study of response to subunit inactivated influenza vaccine. V was shortened by 6 bases and J by 2 bases, with 17 bases between the two germline ends. CDR1 and CDR2 from the germline V gene are DFQATT and SNEGSKA (reference sequence). This CDR3 is built from 14 residues. Via MiXCR, TCRdb re-called the RT-PCR reads, giving one row per CDR3 protein. Of roughly 500,000 distinct CDR3 sequences detected, roughly 23% appear once; the ten largest clones hold 2.5% to 3%. In addition, the sample was reused for a study of T cells expressing NK-cell markers. From that paper: With UMIs, 5'RACE template switching was used to make TCR beta cDNA. An anti-gamma-delta TCR antibody confined sorting to alpha-beta TCR T cells across several of the experiments.

Sequencing was performed on CD4+ T cells sorted from PBMCs, taken less than 13 days after vaccination. The chain has TRBV20-1 and TRBJ2-7; no clear D. The TCR comes from a man aged 50 to 59 who received an inactivated influenza vaccine. CDR3 region: CSAMARSYPYEQYF. In nucleotides, the CDR3 is TGCAGTGCCATGGCAAGGAGTTACCCCTACGAGCAGTACTTC.